This passage covers 10 T cell receptor beta chains from one sample sequenced in a study of T cell responses to AZD1222 COVID-19 vaccine. TCRdb's table, derived via immunoSEQ multiplex PCR, lists solely in-frame clones and lacks some. The sample consists of about 150,000 clones, about 90% of them appearing once. The specimen comprised peripheral blood, sampled 28 days after the second dose of the MenACWY control vaccine. All receptors come from an adult who received the MenACWY meningococcal vaccine as a control.

The J gene is TRBJ2-5, the V gene TRBV7-9, with no clear D. This CDR3 has 12 amino acids. Trimming left V 5 bases short and J 5 bases short, with 9 bases between. Germline V gene sequence: CDR1 SEHNR, CDR2 FQNEAQ (reference sequence). In nucleotides, the CDR3 is TGTGCCAGCAGCCAATCGTGGGAGACCCAGTACTTC. This sequence encodes CASSQSWETQYF.

The gene calls are TRBV13 and TRBJ2-2; possible D gene TRBD1, 6 bases. CDR1 is PRHDT, CDR2 FYEKMQ, per germline (reference sequence). The CDR3 extends over 13 amino acids. Trimming took 5 bases from V and 5 from J, leaving 9 bases between them. CDR3 sequence: CASSNDRTGELFF. DNA for the CDR3: TGTGCCAGCAGCAATGACAGGACCGGGGAGCTGTTTTTT.

As to this clone: Compared with germline, one end of the junction differs, possibly owing to a read error. This chain connects TRBV7-7 to TRBJ1-1; D uncertain. Germline CDR1 reads SSHAT; CDR2 reads FNYEAQ (reference sequence). The CDR3 consists of 13 residues. In DNA, the CDR3 is TGTGCTAGCAGCTTAAGCGAGAACACTGAAGCTTTCTTT. Translation: CASSLSENTEAFF.

This chain joins TRBV12-3 or TRBV12-4 and TRBJ2-2; D call uncertain. The length of the CDR3 is 13 residues. The V end lost 4 bases, the J end lost 6 bases, and 9 bases lay between the germline ends. CDR3 coding DNA: TGTGCCAGCAGTTCGAGTCTGGCCGGGGAGCTGTTTTTT. Translated: CASSSSLAGELFF.

V usage is TRBV10-3 and J usage is TRBJ2-3; no definite D call. This CDR3 has 12 amino acids. The germline V and J ends were trimmed by 6 bases and 3 bases, with 7 bases remaining between them. CDR1 and CDR2 (germline): ENHRY, SYGVKD. The CDR3 nucleotides are TGTGCCATCAGAGGGTCTACAGATACGCAGTATTTT. This encodes CAIRGSTDTQYF.

The chain combines TRBV7-2 with TRBJ2-2; possibly TRBD2 for D (6 bases). Germline V gives CDR1 SGHTA, CDR2 FQGNSA. The CDR3 sequence is 15 residues long. V shed 6 bases and J shed 5 bases, with 16 bases lying between them. As DNA, the CDR3 is TGTGCCAGCAGTCGATTGACGGGAGCTACCGGGGAGCTGTTTTTT. This sequence encodes CASSRLTGATGELFF.

The chain is built from TRBV3-1 (or the pseudogene TRBV3-2) and TRBJ2-2, with a tentative D call TRBD1 (6 bases). CDR3 length equals 14 residues. Germline CDR1 is LGHDT and CDR2 is YNNKEL (reference sequence). The V end was cut by 1 base, the J end by 6 bases, with 9 bases between. CDR3 DNA sequence: TGTGCCAGCAGCCAAGTAGCAGGGGCCGGGGAGCTGTTTTTT. As protein: CASSQVAGAGELFF.

The chain couples TRBV6-2 or TRBV6-3 to TRBJ1-1; D unresolved. This CDR3 has 13 residues. Trimming pared 4 bases from V and 1 base from J, leaving 7 bases between. Germline V gene data show CDR1 as MNHEY and CDR2 as SVGEGT. For the CDR3, the DNA is TGTGCCAGCAGTTTGCACCAGAACACTGAAGCTTTCTTT. It codes for CASSLHQNTEAFF.

This clone came up once. For the CDR3, the DNA is TGTGCCAGCAGCGTAGCTACATCGGGGGGGCCGGGAAACACCATATATTTT. Translation gives CASSVATSGGPGNTIYF. The chain uses TRBV9 and TRBJ1-3; the D gene is possibly TRBD1 (6 bases). Trimming removed 0 bases from V and 4 bases from J, with 17 bases in between. The CDR3 has 17 residues. From germline, CDR1 is SGDLS and CDR2 YYNGEE.

CDR3 region: CASSLVAEEKLFF. The CDR3 coding sequence is TGTGCCAGCAGCTTGGTAGCGGAGGAAAAACTGTTTTTT. This chain connects TRBV5-4 to TRBJ1-4; D not certain. This CDR3 is 13 amino acids long. Germline V gives CDR1 SGHNT, CDR2 YYREEE (reference sequence). V lost 0 bases and J 8 bases, leaving 8 bases between the germline ends.